These 12 T cell receptor beta chains share one sample of origin, sequenced in a study of CD8 T cells in ankylosing spondylitis. TCRdb processed the 5' RACE reads anew with MiXCR; each CDR3 protein has one entry. The table records fewer than 250,000 distinct CDR3 sequences, under 12% of them present only once. The specimen was blood, either unsorted or a sorted T cell fraction (not recorded which). The receptors derive from a male donor with ankylosing spondylitis or in good health (not recorded which).

Ten or more counts support this clonotype. J is TRBJ1-3 and V is TRBV12-3 or TRBV12-4; D is unclear. The V and J ends lost 6 bases and 2 bases respectively, with 8 bases between them. The CDR3 has 13 residues. CDR3 region: CASRGSTGNTIYF. As DNA, the CDR3 is TGTGCCAGCAGGGGATCCACTGGAAACACCATATATTTT.

This clonotype was seen ten or more times. Here the CDR3 reads CSASPGSSYNEQFF. The CDR3, as DNA: TGCAGTGCTAGCCCCGGGAGCTCCTACAATGAGCAGTTCTTC. This sequence joins TRBV20-1 and TRBJ2-1, with TRBD2 as a possible D gene (6 bases). CDR1 is DFQATT and CDR2 is SNEGSKA in the germline V gene (reference sequence). Between the trimmed V and J ends, which lost 3 bases and 0 bases, there was a span of 9 bases. CDR3 length: 14 residues.

This clonotype showed up many times. The rearrangement links TRBV5-6 to TRBJ2-7; D remains unclear. Germline values: CDR1 SGHDT, CDR2 YYEEEE. V lost 2 bases, J lost 5 bases, and 17 bases lay in between. This CDR3 has 15 residues. CDR3 nucleotides: TGTGCCAGCAGCTTTCGAAGACCGAGGATCCACGAGCAGTACTTC. Protein product: CASSFRRPRIHEQYF.

This clonotype was counted many times. The chain joins TRBV7-9 to TRBJ1-2; 7 bases are a match to TRBD1. The CDR3 covers 13 residues. After removal of 3 bases from V and 3 bases from J, the junction contained 1 base not matched to a gene. The V gene's germline CDR1 is SEHNR and CDR2 FQNEAQ (reference sequence). This CDR3 is CASSFGQDYGYTF. CDR3 sequence (DNA): TGTGCCAGCAGCTTCGGACAGGACTATGGCTACACCTTC.

This clonotype was seen at least ten times. The rearrangement links TRBV20-1 to TRBJ2-1; no clear D. The CDR3 totals 11 residues. Germline assignment: CDR1 DFQATT and CDR2 SNEGSKA (reference sequence). Trimming pared 5 bases from V and 8 bases from J, leaving 10 bases between. The CDR3 sequence is CSAWKEDEQFF. DNA for the CDR3: TGCAGTGCTTGGAAGGAAGATGAGCAGTTCTTC.

This clonotype has more than one count but fewer than ten. This sequence joins TRBV11-3 and TRBJ2-2; D ambiguous. The V gene's germline CDR1 is SGHNT and CDR2 YENEEA. The CDR3 extends over 17 amino acids. V was shortened by 1 base and J by 1 base, with 13 bases between the two germline ends. The CDR3 loop is CASSLARPWMNTGELFF. The DNA of the CDR3 is TGTGCCAGCAGCTTAGCCCGGCCATGGATGAACACCGGGGAGCTGTTTTTT.

The chain links TRBV6-6 to TRBJ2-3, with 9 nucleotides matching TRBD2. The junction had 8 bases not matched to a gene; V was cut back by 4 bases and J by 6 bases. The CDR3 is 15 residues long. Germline CDR1 and CDR2: MNHNY and SVGAGI (reference sequence). The DNA for the CDR3 is TGTGCCAGCAGTTCACGCGGGGGGGCGTCGGATACGCAGTATTTT. Translating gives CASSSRGGASDTQYF.

This clonotype was recorded many times. J is TRBJ2-1 and V is TRBV19; TRBD1 matches 8 bases. The V and J ends lost 4 bases and 7 bases, in that order; junction bases with no gene match: 9. CDR3 size: 15 residues. CDR1 and CDR2 (germline): LNHDA, SQIVND (reference sequence). CDR3 protein: CASSTGGAGANEQFF. Written as DNA, the CDR3 is TGTGCCAGTAGTACAGGGGGCGCCGGGGCTAATGAGCAGTTCTTC.

This clonotype has at least ten counts. The chain is built from TRBV3-1 and TRBJ2-3; D is perhaps TRBD1 (6 bases). There are 13 residues in the CDR3. Trimming stripped 8 bases from V and 6 bases from J, with 15 bases between. Germline CDR1 LGHDT, CDR2 YNNKEL (reference sequence). This CDR3 reads CASGDQGTDTQYF. In nucleotides, the CDR3 is TGTGCCAGCGGTGACCAGGGGACCGATACGCAGTATTTT.

This clonotype showed up many times. V and J are TRBV3-1 and TRBJ2-3; D is ambiguous. Germline CDR1 LGHDT, CDR2 YNNKEL (reference sequence). The V and J ends lost 2 bases and 3 bases respectively, with 9 bases between them. The CDR3 has 14 amino acids. The CDR3 protein is CASSQRDPTDTQYF. CDR3 nucleotides: TGTGCCAGCAGCCAACGCGACCCGACAGATACGCAGTATTTT.

This clonotype was seen at least ten times. This rearrangement joins TRBV7-9 to TRBJ1-1, with D possibly TRBD1 on 5 matching bases. Germline values: CDR1 SEHNR, CDR2 FQNEAQ (reference sequence). The CDR3 spans 11 residues. V shed 6 bases and J shed 7 bases, with 9 bases lying between them. CDR3 nucleotide sequence: TGTGCCAGCAGGAACGGGGGTGAAGCTTTCTTT. Translating gives CASRNGGEAFF.

This chain uses TRBV12-5 with TRBJ2-5, with 7 bases that match TRBD2. The CDR3 consists of 16 residues. V was pared by 2 bases and J by 2 bases, with 8 bases of the junction left unmatched. CDR1 and CDR2 (germline): LGHNT, FRNRAP. The CDR3 protein is CASGLMGGWDQETQYF. CDR3 sequence (DNA): TGTGCTAGTGGTTTGATGGGGGGGTGGGATCAAGAGACCCAGTACTTC.